This T cell receptor beta chain is drawn from a study of shared T cell receptors in the human thymus (dated by TCRdb to about 2021). At the level of the whole study: The study investigated the way shared, self-reactive T-cell receptor alpha chains are produced in the human thymus.

Comment on this clone: Its antigen is currently not known. The input lacks base qualities; no much larger clone sits a single base away.

Looking up the germline V gene yields CDR1 MNHEY and CDR2 SVGAGI. V lost 5 bases and J lost 8 bases; the stretch between them is 18 bases long. The CDR3, from cysteine to phenylalanine, totals 14 residues. Kept here is only the CDR3 DNA, which spans 42 bases and is read in frame from base 1. The library was made by the immunoSEQ multiplex PCR assay. Not all clones reach the TCRdb copy of this immuneACCESS table, which keeps in-frame sequences only. Checked studies attribute under half of the gap to unresolved V genes and leave the rest unexplained. A total of 550,000 to 800,000 clones appear in this sample, over 75% of them only once. The ten most abundant clones make up roughly 0.01% of the sample. The same data also went into a second study, on human thymus T cells. The second paper states: In Finland, the donors were immunologically healthy infants who were having open corrective cardiac surgery for congenital heart defects. Thymus tissue was obtained as surgical resects removed during corrective cardiac surgery. Biased V and J gene segment usage appeared to be present in both thymic and peripheral blood repertoires. The related research reported highly overlapping thymic TCR repertoires among unrelated individuals. TCR alpha and beta repertoires from seven to nine infant thymus samples and four related peripheral blood samples were characterized in the study. Donor ages ranging from about 6 to 244 days were recorded, and a handful of male and a couple of female infants were included in the cohort. Thymocytes were freed from the tissue by mechanical means and kept at -70 degrees C as pellets of roughly 9-34 million cells. Genomic DNA was extracted from frozen cell pellets with a QIAsymphony instrument. Using the immunoSEQ multiplex PCR assay, the TCRB and TCRAD loci were amplified from a standardized quantity of quality-controlled genomic DNA. The amplicons spanned the V(D)J region and were long enough to cover the CDR3 and allow V and J genes to be identified. The amplicons were sequenced on an Illumina platform via the commercial immunoSEQ service. Primer bias and sequencing errors were corrected as previously described, and TCRAD and TCRB definitions were based on the IMGT database. Analysis of the repertoires was done with immunoSEQ Analyzer 3.0 and VDJTools and included basic statistics, V/J segment usage, diversity estimates, rarefaction and pairwise overlap. To estimate diversity, the Chao1, ChaoE, Efron-Thisted, Shannon and inverse Simpson indices were applied, and diversity was also estimated on datasets down-sampled to the smallest sample. Repertoire overlap was determined by strict matching of CDR3 nucleotide sequence, V gene and J gene, and Jaccard-based multidimensional scaling clustering was applied. On average, thymus samples yielded some 810,000 unique TCRB clonotypes, whereas blood samples yielded about 84,000.

The chain is assembled from TRBV6-5 and TRBJ1-2; TRBD1 is a possible D gene, resting on 6 matching bases. The receptor's source is a girl in the first two years of life with a congenital heart defect. Donor details come from another sample of the same person, matched by shared clones. What was sequenced was thymocytes. The CDR3 loop reads CASSRLQGQRGYTF. The nucleotide sequence reads as follows: TGTGCCAGCAGTCGTCTCCAGGGGCAAAGGGGCTACACCTTC.